This T cell receptor beta chain appears in the sequencing data of a study of shared clonotypes between healthy human individuals. Whole-study results and caveats: Rarefaction exposed incomplete sorted-subset sequencing despite large depth.

CD45RO-negative cells were positively selected for CCR7, leaving out terminally differentiated effector memory CD45RA+ cells. Comment on this clone: What it binds is unknown.

The method was immunoSEQ multiplex PCR; TCRdb's version includes in-frame clones alone and lacks a portion of them. The top ten hold 1.2% of the sample, which has 1.5 million to 2.5 million clones, roughly 95% seen once. The CDR3 consists of 15 residues. Germline assignment: CDR1 MNHEY and CDR2 SVGAGI. V shed 0 bases, J shed 5 bases, and the junction held 4 bases outside the gene matches. This clonotype was obtained from a man between 18 and 29 years old in good health. The sample taken for sequencing was naive CD8+ T cells sorted from blood. The J gene is TRBJ2-5, the V gene TRBV6-5; TRBD1 matches at 9 bases. The CDR3 sequence: CASSYSTGTGETQYF. The CDR3 DNA sequence: TGTGCCAGCAGTTACTCAACCGGGACAGGGGAGACCCAGTACTTC.